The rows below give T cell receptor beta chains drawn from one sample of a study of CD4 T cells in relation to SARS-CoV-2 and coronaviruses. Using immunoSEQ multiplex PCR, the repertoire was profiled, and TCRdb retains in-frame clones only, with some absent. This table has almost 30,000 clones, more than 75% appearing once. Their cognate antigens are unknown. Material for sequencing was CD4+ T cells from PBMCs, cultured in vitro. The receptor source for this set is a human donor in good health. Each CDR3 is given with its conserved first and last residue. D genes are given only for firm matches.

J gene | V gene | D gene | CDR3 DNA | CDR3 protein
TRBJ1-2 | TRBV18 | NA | TGTGCCAGCTCACCCCGGTCGGGAATCGAAAACTATGGCTACACCTTC | CASSPRSGIENYGYTF
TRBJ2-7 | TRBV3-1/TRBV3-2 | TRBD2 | TGTGCCAGCAGCCCGCGGACTAGCGGGTCGTACGAGCAGTACTTC | CASSPRTSGSYEQYF
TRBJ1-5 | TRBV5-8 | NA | TGTGCCAGCAGCTTTCGAGATCAGCCCCAGCATTTT | CASSFRDQPQHF
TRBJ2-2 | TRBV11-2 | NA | TGTGCCAGCAGCTTAAGGGGGACCGGGGAGCTGTTTTTT | CASSLRGTGELFF
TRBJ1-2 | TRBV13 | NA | TGTGCCAGCACTCTCCGGGGGGCTTATGGCTACACCTTC | CASTLRGAYGYTF
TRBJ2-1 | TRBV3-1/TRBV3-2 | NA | TGTGCCAGCAGCCAAGCTCAACTAGGAGGGAATGAGCAGTTCTTC | CASSQAQLGGNEQFF
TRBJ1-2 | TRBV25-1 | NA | TGTGCCAGCAGTGAATTCGGGGGCACAGAGGATGGCTACACCTTC | CASSEFGGTEDGYTF
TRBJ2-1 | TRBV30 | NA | TGTGCCTGGAGTGTACGAGGACTGAGCTCCTACAATGAGCAGTTCTTC | CAWSVRGLSSYNEQFF
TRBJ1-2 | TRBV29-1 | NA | TGCAGCGCCGGAGGAGAAAATAACTATGGCTACACCTTC | CSAGGENNYGYTF
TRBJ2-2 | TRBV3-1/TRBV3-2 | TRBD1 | TGTGCCAGCAGCCAAGGACTCGGGACAGGGACCGGGGAGCTGTTTTTT | CASSQGLGTGTGELFF
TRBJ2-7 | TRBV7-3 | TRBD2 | TGTGCCAGCAGCCTAGGTGTGGGGACTAGCTACGAGCAGTACTTC | CASSLGVGTSYEQYF
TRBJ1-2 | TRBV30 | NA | TGTGCCTGGAGTGTCCCGACAGTAGATGGCTACACCTTC | CAWSVPTVDGYTF
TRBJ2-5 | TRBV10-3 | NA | TGTGCCATCAGTGAGTCGGCAGTCCAAGAGACCCAGTACTTC | CAISESAVQETQYF
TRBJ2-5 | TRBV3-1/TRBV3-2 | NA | TGTGCCAGCAGCCAACCGATAATGAGGCAAAGGAGCGTGATTCAAGAGACCCAGTACTTC | CASSQPIMRQRSVIQETQYF
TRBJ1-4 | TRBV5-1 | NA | TGCGCCAGCAGCCTAGGAGGAGTTAATGAAAAACTGTTTTTT | CASSLGGVNEKLFF
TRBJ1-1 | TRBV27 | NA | NA | CASSTSTGVTEAFF
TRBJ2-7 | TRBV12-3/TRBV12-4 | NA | TGTGCCAGCAGTTCACAGTTTAACTACGAGCAGTACTTC | CASSSQFNYEQYF
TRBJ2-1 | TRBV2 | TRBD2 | TGTGCCAGCTGGGAGGGGATAGCTTACAATGAGCAGTTCTTC | CASWEGIAYNEQFF